This T cell receptor (beta chain) originates from a study of blood T cells in healthy people across ages. Trimming removed 5 bases from V and 7 bases from J, with 24 bases in between. This CDR3 has 17 residues. Germline lookup yields CDR1 LNHNV and CDR2 YYDKDF (reference sequence). The second PCR ran about 6 to 12 cycles with a sample-barcoded 5' primer and J-beta primers. Each CDR3 protein is one row after TCRdb ran MiXCR on the 5' RACE reads. The sample records 1.5 million to 2 million distinct CDR3 sequences, 28% being singletons. In this sample, this clonotype turned up a few times. The sequencing sample was made of blood. The chain links TRBV15 to TRBJ2-1, with D tentatively TRBD1 (6 bases). The receptor comes from a woman aged 25-40 years in good health. CDR3: CATSLGRLDSGRNEQFF. Here the CDR3 DNA reads TGTGCCACCAGCTTAGGAAGGCTGGACAGCGGCAGGAATGAGCAGTTCTTC.